The clone carrying this TCR beta chain was counted many times. Its antigen is still unknown. This sample is drawn from a study of T cells after yellow fever vaccination. The overall study: Some fractions had low cell numbers, and these were prepared with SMART-Seq v4 Ultra Low Input.

This CDR3 has 11 amino acids. J was trimmed by 7 bases and V by 7 bases; bases with no gene match: 6. Germline V CDR1 and CDR2: SQVTM, ANQGSEA. Whole-study findings and limits: Although most clonotypes did not, a small share appeared in both CD4 and CD8 compartments. Subsequent booster samples again held most clones from primary vaccination (nearly 98% CD4, roughly 90% CD8).

The study made its TCR cDNA through 5'RACE template switching. That step introduced a universal primer site along with UMIs. TCRdb processed the 5' RACE reads anew with MiXCR; each CDR3 protein has one entry. Of a few hundred thousand distinct CDR3 sequences listed, 3.5% to 4.5% are singletons. The sample here was PBMCs, taken 5 days after the yellow fever booster vaccination. The V call is TRBV29-1, the J call TRBJ1-1, with 7 nucleotides matching TRBD1. The sequence derives from a man aged 18 to 30 who received the YFV17D yellow fever vaccine. This CDR3 is CSAYRGGEAFF. The CDR3 region has the DNA TGCAGCGCCTACAGGGGAGGTGAAGCTTTCTTT.